The 17 T cell receptor beta chains given below trace back to one sample, sequenced in a study of OX40 agonist ivuxolimab in advanced cancers. Only in-frame clones appear in the TCRdb table, and some are missing; sequencing was by immunoSEQ multiplex PCR. The sample lists around 68,000 clones, 91% occurring once. This specimen consisted of CD4+ or CD8+ T cells sorted from blood, obtained in a trial of the OX40 agonist ivuxolimab. The receptors stem from an adult with an advanced solid tumor such as melanoma, head and neck, liver or kidney cancer.

The chain carries TRBV5-4 and TRBJ2-7; 10 positions match TRBD1. The J segment lost 5 bases and the V segment lost 1 base, leaving 6 bases of the junction unmatched. Germline CDR1 is SGHNT and CDR2 is YYREEE (reference sequence). CDR3 size: 15 residues. CDR3 DNA: TGTGCCAGCAGCTTGCCCGGGACAGGGGCCAACGAGCAGTACTTC. As protein: CASSLPGTGANEQYF. Full variable domain (rest looked up from reference TRBV5-4 and TRBJ2-7): ETGVTQSPTHLIKTRGQQVTLRCSSQSGHNTVSWYQQALGQGPQFIFQYYREEENGRGNFPPRFSGLQFPNYSSELNVNALELDDSALYLCASSLPGTGANEQYFGPGTRLTVT.

This chain connects TRBV9 to TRBJ2-7, with TRBD1 identical over 9 bases. Germline V gene lookup returns CDR1 SGDLS and CDR2 YYNGEE. J gave up 4 bases and V 0 bases, and 2 bases lay outside the gene matches. CDR3 length equals 14 residues. CDR3 sequence reads: CASSVAGTGYEQYF. For the CDR3, the DNA is TGTGCCAGCAGCGTAGCCGGGACAGGGTACGAGCAGTACTTC. Complete variable domain (other parts from reference TRBV9 and TRBJ2-7): DSGVTQTPKHLITATGQRVTLRCSPRSGDLSVYWYQQSLDQGLQFLIQYYNGEERAKGNILERFSAQQFPDLHSELNLSSLELGDSALYFCASSVAGTGYEQYFGPGTRLTVT.

V and J are TRBV29-1 and TRBJ1-1, with D possibly TRBD1 on 5 matching bases. V shed 7 bases and J shed 2 bases, with 14 bases lying between them. CDR1 is SQVTM, CDR2 ANQGSEA, per germline. This CDR3 spans 13 amino acids. The CDR3 loop reads CSGRDYINTEAFF. The CDR3 DNA follows: TGCAGCGGTCGGGACTACATAAACACTGAAGCTTTCTTT.

The rearrangement joins TRBV6-1 to TRBJ2-7; TRBD1 is a possible D gene (5 bases). Germline V CDR1 and CDR2: MNHNS, SASEGT. Trimming removed 5 bases from V and 0 bases from J, with 8 bases in between. This CDR3 contains 13 residues. The CDR3 protein is CASSRQSSYEQYF. For the CDR3, the DNA is TGTGCCAGCAGTCGACAGAGCTCCTACGAGCAGTACTTC.

CDR3 DNA sequence: TGTGCCAGCAGCCCCCGTGGGCCCGGGGAGCTGTTTTTT. Translated: CASSPRGPGELFF. The rearrangement uses TRBV11-2 and TRBJ2-2; D is ambiguous. V was pared by 5 bases and J by 6 bases, with 10 bases between. Germline lookup yields CDR1 SGHAT and CDR2 FQNNGV. The length of the CDR3 is 13 residues.

The rearrangement links TRBV15 to TRBJ1-5; D uncertain. CDR3 size: 16 residues. Per germline, CDR1 LNHNV and CDR2 YYDKDF (reference sequence). With 5 bases removed from V and 1 base from J, the gap between germline ends came to 15 bases. CDR3 sequence reads: CATSFGSRGSNQPQHF. In DNA form, the CDR3 reads TGTGCCACCAGCTTCGGGTCTCGAGGGAGCAATCAGCCCCAGCATTTT.

The chain joins TRBV5-4 to TRBJ1-1; no reliable D call. Trimming shortened V by 4 bases and J by 0 bases, and 7 bases separated the two germline ends. The germline V gene has CDR1 SGHNT and CDR2 YYREEE (reference sequence). CDR3 length equals 13 residues. This CDR3 is CASSPEMNTEAFF. The CDR3 DNA is TGTGCCAGCAGCCCCGAAATGAACACTGAAGCTTTCTTT.

CDR3 sequence (DNA): TGCAGCGTTGCCTCGGGCTCCAGCACAGATACGCAGTATTTT. Protein: CSVASGSSTDTQYF. The chain recombines TRBV29-1 with TRBJ2-3; D remains ambiguous. Germline V CDR1 and CDR2: SQVTM, ANQGSEA. The CDR3 extends over 14 amino acids. V was cut by 4 bases and J by 0 bases, with 11 bases left in between.

This clone appeared once. The J gene is TRBJ2-3, the V gene TRBV15; D unresolved. The CDR3 consists of 12 residues. Germline lookup yields CDR1 LNHNV and CDR2 YYDKDF (reference sequence). The germline V and J ends were trimmed by 0 bases and 7 bases, with 5 bases remaining between them. The CDR3: CATSREFNTQYF. The CDR3 bases are TGTGCCACCAGCAGAGAGTTTAATACGCAGTATTTT.

This rearrangement joins TRBV10-3 to TRBJ2-1, with D perhaps matching TRBD1 (5 bases). Trimming cost V 4 bases and J 0 bases, with 13 bases left between them. CDR3 size: 16 residues. Germline CDR1 and CDR2: ENHRY and SYGVKD. The CDR3 loop reads CAISGGFSSSYNEQFF. The CDR3, as DNA: TGTGCCATCAGTGGGGGCTTCTCTAGCTCCTACAATGAGCAGTTCTTC.

The genes are TRBV5-1 and TRBJ2-1; tentative D call: TRBD2 (5 bases). The CDR3 contains 15 residues. V was cut by 4 bases and J by 1 base, with 12 bases left in between. Per germline, CDR1 SGHRS and CDR2 YFSETQ. CDR3 bases: TGCGCCAGCAGCCCACTATCGGGGTCCTACAATGAGCAGTTCTTC. Encoded protein: CASSPLSGSYNEQFF.

This chain uses TRBV19 with TRBJ1-5, with 8 positions matching TRBD1. The CDR3 loop spans 15 amino acids. V lost 2 bases, J lost 3 bases, and 3 bases stayed unmatched. CDR1 and CDR2 (germline): LNHDA, SQIVND (reference sequence). CDR3 sequence: CASSIRQGHNQPQHF. The CDR3 region has the DNA TGTGCCAGTAGTATACGACAGGGGCACAATCAGCCCCAGCATTTT.

The V call is TRBV19, the J call TRBJ2-1; 7 positions match TRBD1. The germline CDR1 and CDR2 sequences are LNHDA and SQIVND (reference sequence). The CDR3 is 13 amino acids. Unmatched junction bases numbered 12, after V lost 5 bases and J lost 14 bases. The CDR3 sequence: CASSPTTGKVKFF. CDR3 bases: TGTGCCAGTAGTCCGACGACAGGGAAGGTTAAGTTCTTC.

The V call is TRBV19, the J call TRBJ1-2, with D hard to call. V was shortened by 3 bases and J by 8 bases, with 16 bases between the two germline ends. Per the germline V gene, CDR1 is LNHDA and CDR2 is SQIVND (reference sequence). The CDR3 is made up of 14 amino acids. The CDR3 reads CASSIERGTRGYTF. CDR3 sequence (DNA): TGTGCCAGTAGTATCGAACGGGGAACCCGCGGCTACACCTTC. Filled out from reference TRBV19 and TRBJ1-2, the complete variable domain reads DGGITQSPKYLFRKEGQNVTLSCEQNLNHDAMYWYRQDPGQGLRLIYYSQIVNDFQKGDIAEGYSVSREKKESFPLTVTSAQKNPTAFYLCASSIERGTRGYTFGSGTRLTVV.

This chain links TRBV18 with TRBJ2-1, with D perhaps matching TRBD2 (5 bases). The CDR3 covers 18 residues. V dropped 2 bases and J dropped 0 bases, with 17 bases sitting between them. The germline V gene has CDR1 KGHSH and CDR2 LQKENI. The CDR3 reads CASSPNRISGSSYNEQFF. The DNA for the CDR3 is TGTGCCAGCTCACCAAATCGGATTTCGGGGAGCTCCTACAATGAGCAGTTCTTC.

The chain recombines TRBV5-1 with TRBJ1-1; perhaps TRBD1 as D (5 bases). The CDR3 covers 14 residues. V lost 6 bases, J lost 3 bases, and 15 bases lay in between. Looked up from germline, CDR1 is SGHRS and CDR2 is YFSETQ. The DNA of the CDR3 is TGCGCCAGCACCCGGGGCTTCTGGGACACTGAAGCTTTCTTT. It specifies CASTRGFWDTEAFF.

This chain links TRBV7-8 with TRBJ1-2; no firm D call. Germline V gives CDR1 SGHVS, CDR2 FQNEAQ. The CDR3 has 14 residues. The V end was cut by 1 base, the J end by 0 bases, with 6 bases between. CDR3 region: CASSLGGTNYGYTF. DNA for the CDR3: TGTGCCAGCAGCTTAGGGGGAACTAACTATGGCTACACCTTC.